This T cell receptor (beta chain) was found in a study of cytomegalovirus exposure and HLA in healthy donors. The CDR3 runs to 16 residues. Germline V gene data show CDR1 as SGHRS and CDR2 as YFSETQ. V dropped 0 bases and J dropped 2 bases, with 13 bases sitting between them. The PCR had 60 Vbeta and 13 Jbeta primers. Profiling relied on immunoSEQ multiplex PCR, and the TCRdb table lists in-frame clones only, not all of them. The sample contains around 110,000 clones, 80% to 90% of which appear only once. The specimen sequenced was PBMCs. This TCR was recovered from a man in his fifties in good health and CMV-seronegative. The chain couples TRBV5-1 to TRBJ2-3; possibly TRBD1 for D (6 bases). The CDR3 bases are TGCGCCAGCAGCTTGGAGGTCAGGGGCTCCACAGATACGCAGTATTTT. This sequence encodes CASSLEVRGSTDTQYF.